Listed below are T cell receptor beta chains from one sample, sequenced in a study of T cell responses to AZD1222 COVID-19 vaccine. Data came from immunoSEQ multiplex PCR; TCRdb stores just in-frame clones and leaves some out. This sample carries about 120,000 clones, more than 85% of them seen once, and the ten largest clones take 6% to 8%. The material sequenced was peripheral blood, taken on day 0 of AZD1222 vaccination. These receptors were obtained from an adult in good health. Both conserved end residues are part of each CDR3.

>TRBJ2-1|TRBV2|12
CASSWPADEQFF
>TRBJ1-1|TRBV11-2|15
CASSQGTGGYTEAFF
>TRBJ2-7|TRBV18|14
CASSPGLSQYEQYF
>TRBJ1-4|TRBV5-1|14
CASSLGGLGEKLFF
>TRBJ2-5|TRBV7-6|13
CASSSGTQETQYF
>TRBJ1-1|TRBV28|13
CASLTGGFTEAFF
>TRBJ1-2|TRBV28|16
CASFTPALRRVYGYTF
>TRBJ1-2|TRBV20-1|14
CSASGGAGNYGYTF
>TRBJ1-6|TRBV30|14
CASTGGTYNSPLHF
>TRBJ2-1|TRBV6-5|14
CASRVPGQGNEQFF
>TRBJ2-7|TRBV7-9|12
CASRGRENEQYF